The 23 T cell receptor beta chains in this list originate from one sample, sequenced in a study of blood T cell repertoires in COVID-19. Method: immunoSEQ multiplex PCR; TCRdb's copy keeps in-frame clones and lacks some. The table has 140,000 to 150,000 clones, around 90% seen once. Sample: peripheral blood. The origin of the receptors is a man between 65 and 85 years old with acute or convalescent COVID-19.

This chain links TRBV27 with TRBJ1-6; D call uncertain. Per the germline V gene, CDR1 is MNHEY and CDR2 is SMNVEV (reference sequence). The CDR3 covers 15 residues. V was shortened by 0 bases and J by 5 bases, with 8 bases between the two germline ends. The CDR3 DNA is TGTGCCAGCAGTTTATCTTCGGGGAATAATTCACCCCTCCACTTT. Residues: CASSLSSGNNSPLHF.

The chain combines TRBV7-9 with TRBJ2-2; 9 bases are shared with TRBD1. The CDR3 is 15 amino acids. V lost 3 bases, J lost 7 bases, and 6 bases stayed unmatched. CDR1 is SEHNR and CDR2 is FQNEAQ in the germline V gene (reference sequence). In DNA form, the CDR3 reads TGTGCCAGCAGCTTTGTGACAGGGGGACACGGGGAGCTGTTTTTT. It specifies CASSFVTGGHGELFF.

The chain uses TRBV12-3 or TRBV12-4 and TRBJ2-3; TRBD1 is a possible D gene (6 bases). Trimming removed 4 bases from V and 5 bases from J, with 10 bases in between. This CDR3 is 13 amino acids long. The CDR3: CASSSTGLDTQYF. In DNA, the CDR3 is TGTGCCAGCAGTTCAACAGGGTTAGATACGCAGTATTTT.

The genes are TRBV4-1 and TRBJ1-2; TRBD1 aligns across 8 bases. CDR1 is MGHRA and CDR2 is YSYEKL in the germline V gene. The V segment lost 0 bases and the J segment 4 bases; nucleotides outside the gene matches: 4. CDR3 length equals 15 residues. The CDR3 protein is CASSQENRGSYGYTF. CDR3 DNA sequence: TGCGCCAGCAGCCAAGAGAACAGGGGGAGCTATGGCTACACCTTC.

This chain joins TRBV7-2 and TRBJ1-6, with 10 bases lining up with TRBD1. Germline CDR1 reads SGHTA; CDR2 reads FQGNSA. V gave up 5 bases and J gave up 14 bases; unmatched junction bases: 9. The CDR3 spans 14 residues. The CDR3 loop is CASSVDRGPGALHF. For the CDR3, the DNA is TGTGCCAGCAGCGTCGACAGGGGGCCTGGGGCCCTCCACTTT.

The rearrangement joins TRBV7-9 to TRBJ2-2, with D possibly TRBD2 on 6 matching bases. This CDR3 is 14 amino acids long. V lost 5 bases, J lost 3 bases, and 10 bases lay in between. Germline assignment: CDR1 SEHNR and CDR2 FQNEAQ (reference sequence). The CDR3 sequence is CASSAGLDTGELFF. CDR3 DNA: TGTGCCAGCAGCGCGGGACTCGACACCGGGGAGCTGTTTTTT.

This clone was found a few times. The chain employs TRBV15 and TRBJ2-3; maybe TRBD1 (6 bases). The germline V gene has CDR1 LNHNV and CDR2 YYDKDF (reference sequence). This CDR3 spans 16 amino acids. V was pared by 2 bases and J by 3 bases, with 15 bases between. For the CDR3, the DNA is TGTGCCACCAGCAGATACGGAGGACAGCCAACAGATACGCAGTATTTT. Protein: CATSRYGGQPTDTQYF.

The chain carries TRBV5-8 and TRBJ1-5; no clear D gene. Germline loops: CDR1 SGHTS, CDR2 YDEGEE. The V gene lost 4 bases and the J gene lost 0 bases, with 11 bases spanning the gap. The CDR3 loop spans 15 amino acids. CDR3 nucleotides: TGTGCCAGCAGCAAGGACGGGAGTAGCAATCAGCCCCAGCATTTT. Encoded protein: CASSKDGSSNQPQHF.

As DNA, the CDR3 is TGTGCCAGCAGCTTCCAGACGGGTTCTTATGGCTACACCTTC. This encodes CASSFQTGSYGYTF. The rearrangement links TRBV7-2 to TRBJ1-2; D unclear. The CDR3 sequence is 14 residues long. Trimming took off 3 bases at V and 5 bases at J, with 13 bases between the two ends. Germline lookup yields CDR1 SGHTA and CDR2 FQGNSA.

This sequence joins TRBV13 and TRBJ2-7; TRBD1 matches 9 bases. The CDR3 has 19 amino acids. Trimming at V came to 3 bases and at J to 6 bases, leaving 21 bases not matched to a gene. Germline lookup yields CDR1 PRHDT and CDR2 FYEKMQ (reference sequence). The CDR3 coding sequence is TGTGCCAGCAGCTTTATCGCCGAGACGGGGACAGGGCTTTTGTCCGAGCAGTACTTC. Residues: CASSFIAETGTGLLSEQYF. The whole variable domain, filled in from reference TRBV13 and TRBJ2-7, reads AAGVIQSPRHLIKEKRETATLKCYPIPRHDTVYWYQQGPGQDPQFLISFYEKMQSDKGSIPDRFSAQQFSDYHSELNMSSLELGDSALYFCASSFIAETGTGLLSEQYFGPGTRLTVT.

The rearrangement uses TRBV6-1 and TRBJ1-2; TRBD1 aligns across 9 bases. The germline V gene has CDR1 MNHNS and CDR2 SASEGT. This CDR3 comprises 18 residues. V lost 4 bases to trimming and J lost 4 bases; unmatched junction nucleotides: 16. CDR3 region: CASSVGGTGPLGPYGYTF. The CDR3 region has the DNA TGTGCCAGCAGTGTAGGGGGGACAGGGCCGTTAGGGCCCTATGGCTACACCTTC.

The chain uses TRBV10-2 and TRBJ1-6; 8 bases agree with TRBD1. CDR1 and CDR2 (germline): WSHSY, SAAADI. J lost 6 bases, V lost 0 bases, and 7 bases had no gene match. The CDR3 covers 17 residues. CDR3 region: CASSESAGGAFNSPLHF. CDR3 nucleotide sequence: TGCGCCAGCAGTGAGTCGGCAGGGGGCGCCTTTAATTCACCCCTCCACTTT.

The chain joins TRBV5-1 to TRBJ1-2, with 11 bases fitting TRBD1. This CDR3 is built from 13 residues. Germline values: CDR1 SGHRS, CDR2 YFSETQ. Losses at the gene ends were 2 bases for V and 9 bases for J; bases not matched to a gene: 3. The CDR3 region is CASSFGTGGRYTF. The CDR3 nucleotides are TGCGCCAGCAGCTTCGGGACAGGGGGACGCTACACCTTC.

V is TRBV12-5 and J is TRBJ2-1, with TRBD2 as a possible D gene (5 bases). CDR1 is LGHNT and CDR2 is FRNRAP in the germline V gene. Trimming cost V 1 base and J 10 bases, with 5 bases left between them. The CDR3 extends over 11 amino acids. Written as DNA, the CDR3 is TGTGCTAGTGGTTTGGGAGGGGAGCAGTTCTTC. Protein sequence: CASGLGGEQFF.

V and J are TRBV6-5 and TRBJ2-3; D may be TRBD1 (6 bases). V was cut by 8 bases and J by 1 base, with 16 bases left in between. The V gene's germline CDR1 is MNHEY and CDR2 SVGAGI. There are 15 residues in the CDR3. CDR3 in DNA: TGTGCCAGCGGGCTTTCGGGACACGGCACAGATACGCAGTATTTT. Encoded protein: CASGLSGHGTDTQYF.

The chain uses TRBV6-6 and TRBJ1-2, with 10 bases aligning to TRBD1. Germline values: CDR1 MNHNY, CDR2 SVGAGI (reference sequence). This CDR3 contains 14 residues. Unmatched junction bases numbered 5, after V lost 4 bases and J lost 6 bases. For the CDR3, the DNA is TGTGCCAGCAGTTGGGACAGGGGAACGGATGGCTACACCTTC. Residues: CASSWDRGTDGYTF.

V is TRBV2 and J is TRBJ2-3, with D maybe TRBD2 (6 bases). Germline V gene data show CDR1 as SNHLY and CDR2 as FYNNEI. V lost 5 bases, J lost 6 bases, and 12 bases lay in between. The CDR3 is 13 residues long. The CDR3 DNA reads as TGTGCCAGCAGTTCCGACGGAGGGGATACGCAGTATTTT. As protein: CASSSDGGDTQYF.

The chain recombines TRBV6-5 with TRBJ2-7, with TRBD1 as a possible D gene (6 bases). From germline, CDR1 is MNHEY and CDR2 SVGAGI. CDR3 size: 15 residues. With 0 bases removed from V and 3 bases from J, the gap between germline ends came to 12 bases. CDR3 in amino acids: CASSYSSQGDYEQYF. CDR3 nucleotides: TGTGCCAGCAGTTACTCGTCACAGGGCGACTACGAGCAGTACTTC.

The rearrangement links TRBV3-1 (or the pseudogene TRBV3-2) to TRBJ1-1; D might be TRBD1 (5 bases). Germline V lookup: CDR1 LGHDT, CDR2 YNNKEL (reference sequence). The V end was cut by 0 bases, the J end by 7 bases, with 6 bases between. The CDR3 loop spans 12 amino acids. CDR3 bases: TGTGCCAGCAGCCAAGAGGGGGGTGAAGCTTTCTTT. Protein product: CASSQEGGEAFF.

The chain recombines TRBV6-6 with TRBJ1-1; no firm D call. The germline V gene encodes CDR1 MNHNY and CDR2 SVGAGI (reference sequence). V was shortened by 0 bases and J by 1 base, with 9 bases between the two germline ends. CDR3 length: 15 residues. The CDR3 DNA sequence: TGTGCCAGCAGTTACTCCGAGGGCCCGAACACTGAAGCTTTCTTT. This gives the protein CASSYSEGPNTEAFF.

This chain links TRBV3-1 (or the pseudogene TRBV3-2) with TRBJ1-1; D is unresolved. CDR1 and CDR2 from the germline V gene are LGHDT and YNNKEL (reference sequence). V was pared by 0 bases and J by 0 bases, with 5 bases between. The CDR3 has 14 amino acids. The CDR3, as DNA: TGTGCCAGCAGCCAAGAGCAGATGAACACTGAAGCTTTCTTT. It specifies CASSQEQMNTEAFF.

This chain uses TRBV30 with TRBJ1-1; D call uncertain. CDR3 length: 14 residues. V was cut by 2 bases and J by 0 bases, with 10 bases left in between. The germline V gene encodes CDR1 GTSNPN and CDR2 SVGIG (reference sequence). DNA of the CDR3: TGTGCCTGGAGTCAGACTCCCGTGAACACTGAAGCTTTCTTT. Translated, it gives CAWSQTPVNTEAFF.

This chain connects TRBV7-8 to TRBJ1-1; 10 bases are a match to TRBD1. The CDR3 runs to 16 residues. Germline V gene lookup returns CDR1 SGHVS and CDR2 FQNEAQ. The V segment lost 2 bases and the J segment 4 bases; nucleotides outside the gene matches: 7. This CDR3 is CASSLRDRGVSTEAFF. The CDR3 nucleotides are TGTGCCAGCAGCTTAAGGGACAGGGGTGTTAGCACTGAAGCTTTCTTT.